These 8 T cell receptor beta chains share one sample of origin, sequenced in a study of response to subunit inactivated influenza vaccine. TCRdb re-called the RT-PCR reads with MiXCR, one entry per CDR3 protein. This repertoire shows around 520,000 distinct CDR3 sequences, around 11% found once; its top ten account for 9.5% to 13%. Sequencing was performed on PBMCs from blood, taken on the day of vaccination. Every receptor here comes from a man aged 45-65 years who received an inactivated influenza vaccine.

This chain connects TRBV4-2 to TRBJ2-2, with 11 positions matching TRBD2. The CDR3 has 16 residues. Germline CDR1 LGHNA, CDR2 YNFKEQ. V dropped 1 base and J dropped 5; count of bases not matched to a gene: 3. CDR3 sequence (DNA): TGTGCCAGCAGCCAAGCGCCTAGCGGGGGGACCGGGGAGCTGTTTTTT. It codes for CASSQAPSGGTGELFF.

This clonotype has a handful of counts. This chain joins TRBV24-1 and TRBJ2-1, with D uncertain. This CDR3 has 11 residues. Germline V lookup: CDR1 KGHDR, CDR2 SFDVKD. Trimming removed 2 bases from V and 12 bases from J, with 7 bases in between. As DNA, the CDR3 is TGTGCCACCAGTGATTCCCGAGGGCAGTTCTTC. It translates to CATSDSRGQFF.

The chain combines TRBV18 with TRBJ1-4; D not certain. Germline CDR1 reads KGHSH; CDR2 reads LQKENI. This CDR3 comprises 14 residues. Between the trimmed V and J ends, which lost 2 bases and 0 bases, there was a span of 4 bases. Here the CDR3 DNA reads TGTGCCAGCTCACCATCTCCAACTAATGAAAAACTGTTTTTT. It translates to CASSPSPTNEKLFF. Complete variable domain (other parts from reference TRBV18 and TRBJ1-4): NAGVMQNPRHLVRRRGQEARLRCSPMKGHSHVYWYRQLPEEGLKFMVYLQKENIIDESGMPKERFSAEFPKEGPSILRIQQVVRGDSAAYFCASSPSPTNEKLFFGSGTQLSVL.

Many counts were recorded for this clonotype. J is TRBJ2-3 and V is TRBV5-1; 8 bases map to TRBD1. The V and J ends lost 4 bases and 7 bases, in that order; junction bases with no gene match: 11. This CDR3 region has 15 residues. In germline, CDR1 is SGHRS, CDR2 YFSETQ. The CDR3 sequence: CASSPLDRVTYTQYF. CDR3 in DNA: TGCGCCAGCAGCCCCCTGGACAGGGTCACTTATACGCAGTATTTT.

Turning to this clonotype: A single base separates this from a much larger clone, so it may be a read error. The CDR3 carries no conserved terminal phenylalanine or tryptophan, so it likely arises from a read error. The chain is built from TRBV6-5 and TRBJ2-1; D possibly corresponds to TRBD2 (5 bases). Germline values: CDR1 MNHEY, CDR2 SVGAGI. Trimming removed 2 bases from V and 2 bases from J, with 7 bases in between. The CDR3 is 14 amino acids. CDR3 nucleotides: TGTGCCAGCAGTTACATCGGGACCTACAATGAGCAGTTCTTA. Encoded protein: CASSYIGTYNEQFL.

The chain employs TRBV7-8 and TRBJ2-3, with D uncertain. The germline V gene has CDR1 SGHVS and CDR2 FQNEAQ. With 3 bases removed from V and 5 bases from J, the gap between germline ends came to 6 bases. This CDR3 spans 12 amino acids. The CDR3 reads CASSFYVDTQYF. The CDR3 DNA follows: TGTGCCAGCAGCTTTTATGTAGATACGCAGTATTTT.

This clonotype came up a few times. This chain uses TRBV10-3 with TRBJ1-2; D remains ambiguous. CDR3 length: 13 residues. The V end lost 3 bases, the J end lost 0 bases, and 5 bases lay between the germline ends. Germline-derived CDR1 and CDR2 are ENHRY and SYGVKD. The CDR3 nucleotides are TGTGCCATCAGTGAAGATCCTAACTATGGCTACACCTTC. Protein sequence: CAISEDPNYGYTF.

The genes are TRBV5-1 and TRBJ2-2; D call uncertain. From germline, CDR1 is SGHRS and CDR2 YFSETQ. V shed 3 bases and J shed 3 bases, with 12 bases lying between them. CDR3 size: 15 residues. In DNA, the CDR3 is TGCGCCAGCAGCTCCAAGGTTTTGGACACCGGGGAGCTGTTTTTT. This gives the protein CASSSKVLDTGELFF.